The 17 T cell receptor beta chains given below trace back to one sample, sequenced in a study of T cell responses to AZD1222 COVID-19 vaccine. Measured with immunoSEQ multiplex PCR; TCRdb has only the in-frame clones, and not every one. This table holds about 160,000 clones, 92% found once. The specimen was peripheral blood, collected 28 days after the second AZD1222 dose. The origin of the receptors is an adult who received the AZD1222 COVID-19 vaccine.

This clone is a singleton in its sample. V usage is TRBV11-2 and J usage is TRBJ2-7; 12 positions match TRBD2. The CDR3 has 15 amino acids. Per the germline V gene, CDR1 is SGHAT and CDR2 is FQNNGV. V gave up 5 bases and J gave up 5 bases; unmatched junction bases: 7. The CDR3 is CASSLTSGGRDEQYF. Here the CDR3 DNA reads TGTGCCAGCAGCCTAACTAGCGGGGGGCGCGACGAGCAGTACTTC.

The V gene is TRBV3-1 (or the pseudogene TRBV3-2), the J gene TRBJ1-3; tentatively, D is TRBD1 (6 bases). V was pared by 0 bases and J by 3 bases, with 9 bases between. The length of the CDR3 is 15 residues. Germline V gene data show CDR1 as LGHDT and CDR2 as YNNKEL (reference sequence). CDR3 sequence reads: CASSQDARGGNTIYF. The CDR3 nucleotides are TGTGCCAGCAGCCAAGATGCCAGGGGTGGAAACACCATATATTTT.

J is TRBJ1-2 and V is TRBV3-1 (or the pseudogene TRBV3-2); tentatively, D is TRBD1 (6 bases). Trimming took off 2 bases at V and 6 bases at J, with 13 bases between the two ends. The CDR3 length is 14 residues. From germline, CDR1 is LGHDT and CDR2 YNNKEL (reference sequence). The CDR3 is CASSQYRVSNGYTF. The CDR3 DNA reads TGTGCCAGCAGCCAATACAGGGTTTCAAATGGCTACACCTTC.

The V and J genes are TRBV19 and TRBJ2-1; D not certain. Trimming cost V 3 bases and J 9 bases, with 12 bases left between them. This CDR3 region has 13 residues. CDR1 is LNHDA, CDR2 SQIVND, per germline (reference sequence). The CDR3 is CASSIAGPGEQFF. The DNA of the CDR3 is TGTGCCAGTAGTATCGCAGGTCCGGGTGAGCAGTTCTTC.

The V and J genes are TRBV6-5 and TRBJ2-3, with D perhaps TRBD1 (6 bases). Germline CDR1 and CDR2: MNHEY and SVGAGI. V shed 4 bases and J shed 2 bases, with 16 bases lying between them. This CDR3 is 16 amino acids long. CDR3 loop: CASSSKGVGHTDTQYF. CDR3 DNA sequence: TGTGCCAGCAGTTCCAAGGGGGTTGGGCACACAGATACGCAGTATTTT.

The chain has TRBV7-6 and TRBJ2-7; D not resolved. V lost 1 base, J lost 3 bases, and 13 bases lay in between. This CDR3 is 15 amino acids long. Germline V lookup: CDR1 SGHVS, CDR2 FNYEAQ. CDR3 sequence: CASSLDIGHRYEQYF. DNA of the CDR3: TGTGCCAGCAGCTTAGATATAGGCCACCGCTACGAGCAGTACTTC. Full variable domain (outside the CDR3, taken from reference TRBV7-6 and TRBJ2-7): GAGVSQSPRYKVTKRGQDVALRCDPISGHVSLYWYRQALGQGPEFLTYFNYEAQQDKSGLPNDRFSAERPEGSISTLTIQRTEQRDSAMYRCASSLDIGHRYEQYFGPGTRLTVT.

The chain uses TRBV12-3 or TRBV12-4 and TRBJ1-2; 7 bases fit TRBD1. There are 13 residues in the CDR3. Unmatched junction bases numbered 4, after V lost 5 bases and J lost 4 bases. CDR3 protein: CASSPRGIYGYTF. The DNA for the CDR3 is TGTGCCAGCAGTCCCAGGGGGATCTATGGCTACACCTTC.

This clone appeared once. The rearrangement links TRBV6-6 to TRBJ1-6; D possibly corresponds to TRBD1 (5 bases). The V end lost 5 bases, the J end lost 3 bases, and 17 bases lay between the germline ends. The germline V gene encodes CDR1 MNHNY and CDR2 SVGAGI (reference sequence). There are 17 residues in the CDR3. DNA of the CDR3: TGTGCCAGCAGTCAGGCGGGACGGACAAACTATAATTCACCCCTCCACTTT. This codes for CASSQAGRTNYNSPLHF.

The CDR3 loop is CASSDVGGANTGELFF. CDR3 nucleotides: TGTGCCAGCAGTGACGTCGGGGGCGCGAACACCGGGGAGCTGTTTTTT. V and J are TRBV6-1 and TRBJ2-2; possibly TRBD1 or TRBD2 for D (6 bases each). There are 16 residues in the CDR3. V was cut by 3 bases and J by 0 bases, with 11 bases left in between. Germline CDR1 is MNHNS and CDR2 is SASEGT.

J is TRBJ2-3 and V is TRBV10-3; TRBD2 is a possible D gene (6 bases). Germline V gene lookup returns CDR1 ENHRY and CDR2 SYGVKD. Trimming removed 4 bases from V and 3 bases from J, with 11 bases in between. This CDR3 is built from 14 residues. CDR3 in amino acids: CAISVSGETDTQYF. CDR3 bases: TGTGCCATCAGTGTTTCGGGGGAGACAGATACGCAGTATTTT.

CDR3 nucleotides: TGTGCCAGCAGCCCTATCCGGGGGCATACGAACACTGAAGCTTTCTTT. Its translation is CASSPIRGHTNTEAFF. V usage is TRBV7-9 and J usage is TRBJ1-1; TRBD1 might be the D (6 bases). V lost 5 bases and J lost 1, with 17 bases in between. Germline-derived CDR1 and CDR2 are SEHNR and FQNEAQ (reference sequence). The CDR3 is 16 residues long.

The V call is TRBV10-3, the J call TRBJ1-6; 8 positions match TRBD1. CDR3 length: 14 amino acids. CDR1 is ENHRY and CDR2 is SYGVKD in the germline V gene. Trimming removed 6 bases from V and 10 bases from J; junction bases left unmatched: 8. The CDR3 region is CAIRWDRRDSPLHF. CDR3 coding DNA: TGTGCCATCAGGTGGGACAGGCGGGACTCACCCCTCCACTTT.

This clone was counted a few times. This chain uses TRBV5-1 with TRBJ1-2, with D perhaps matching TRBD1 (5 bases). CDR3 length equals 14 residues. Trimming removed 4 bases at V and 7 bases at J, with 17 bases between. Germline CDR1 is SGHRS and CDR2 is YFSETQ. In DNA form, the CDR3 reads TGCGCCAGCAGCCCGGGGACGGAGAGTGGTGGCTACACCTTC. Its protein product is CASSPGTESGGYTF. Filled out from reference TRBV5-1 and TRBJ1-2, the complete variable domain reads KAGVTQTPRYLIKTRGQQVTLSCSPISGHRSVSWYQQTPGQGLQFLFEYFSETQRNKGNFPGRFSGRQFSNSRSEMNVSTLELGDSALYLCASSPGTESGGYTFGSGTRLTVV.

The DNA of the CDR3 is TGTGCCAGCAGCTTTTCAGTTTTGAACATTCAGTACTTC. It codes for CASSFSVLNIQYF. The chain is built from TRBV7-2 and TRBJ2-4; D is uncertain. The V gene lost 3 bases and the J gene lost 7 bases, with 10 bases spanning the gap. Germline V gene data show CDR1 as SGHTA and CDR2 as FQGNSA. The CDR3 has 13 residues.

This clone has only one observation. V and J are TRBV5-6 and TRBJ1-5; D call uncertain. CDR1 SGHDT and CDR2 YYEEEE come from the germline V gene. V lost 3 bases to trimming and J lost 3 bases, with 7 bases between them. CDR3 length equals 13 residues. This CDR3 is CASSSGFNQPQHF. The CDR3 region has the DNA TGTGCCAGCAGCTCGGGCTTCAATCAGCCCCAGCATTTT. The complete variable domain, with remaining parts taken from reference TRBV5-6 and TRBJ1-5, reads DAGVTQSPTHLIKTRGQQVTLRCSPKSGHDTVSWYQQALGQGPQFIFQYYEEEERQRGNFPDRFSGHQFPNYSSELNVNALLLGDSALYLCASSSGFNQPQHFGDGTRLSIL.

The rearrangement links TRBV24-1 to TRBJ1-5; possible D gene TRBD1, 5 bases. Germline V lookup: CDR1 KGHDR, CDR2 SFDVKD. The CDR3 covers 15 residues. V was cut by 4 bases and J by 3 bases, with 12 bases left in between. The CDR3 region has the DNA TGTGCCACCAGTGACTGTGACAGCCCCAATCAGCCCCAGCATTTT. Encoded protein: CATSDCDSPNQPQHF.

J is TRBJ1-2 and V is TRBV11-3, with D unclear. This CDR3 comprises 10 residues. In germline, CDR1 is SGHNT, CDR2 YENEEA. The DNA of the CDR3 is TGTGTCTTAGAACTAGCCGGCTACACCTTC. It yields the protein CVLELAGYTF.